These T cell receptor beta chains were read from a single sample in a study of response to subunit inactivated influenza vaccine. Using its own MiXCR run on the RT-PCR reads, TCRdb lists one record per CDR3 protein. The sample consists of 300,000 to 350,000 distinct CDR3 sequences, 20% to 25% of them appearing once. The sample was PBMCs from blood, taken 21 months after vaccination. These receptors were collected from a man aged 50-75 years who received an inactivated influenza vaccine. CDR3s include the opening cysteine and the closing phenylalanine or tryptophan. D genes are given only for firm matches. A row's size may be missing; if present it is once, few, many or a size class.

J: TRBJ2-5; D: NA; length: 15; V: TRBV6-2/TRBV6-3; size: few; DNA: TGTGCCAGCAGTTACTCGATCAAGGGGCAAGAGACCCAGTACTTC; CDR3: CASSYSIKGQETQYF
J: TRBJ2-2; D: NA; length: 15; V: TRBV6-2/TRBV6-3; size: NA; DNA: TGTGCCCCTACCCCGGGGGTAAAGGACACCGGGGAGCTGTTTTTT; CDR3: CAPTPGVKDTGELFF
J: TRBJ2-1; D: TRBD1; length: 15; V: TRBV15; size: NA; DNA: TGTGCCACCAGCACGGCCGGGACAGCGTACAATGAGCAGTTCTTC; CDR3: CATSTAGTAYNEQFF
J: TRBJ1-6; D: NA; length: 17; V: TRBV4-3; size: NA; DNA: TGCGCCAGCAGCCAAGATAGCACTCCAGGGTCGAATTCACCCCTCCACTTT; CDR3: CASSQDSTPGSNSPLHF
J: TRBJ1-1; D: NA; length: 14; V: TRBV18; size: few; DNA: TGTGCCAGCTCGCGCCGGGACACAAACACTGAAGCTTTCTTT; CDR3: CASSRRDTNTEAFF
J: TRBJ1-4; D: NA; length: 13; V: TRBV6-1; size: few; DNA: TGTGCCAGCCCCGGACGGGGAGATGAAAAACTGTTTTTT; CDR3: CASPGRGDEKLFF
J: TRBJ2-7; D: NA; length: 12; V: TRBV29-1; size: NA; DNA: TGCAGCGTACCGGGACCAGGCGGGGAGCAGTACTTC; CDR3: CSVPGPGGEQYF
J: TRBJ1-5; D: NA; length: 17; V: TRBV7-8; size: NA; DNA: TGTGCCAGCAGCGTAGACCCGACAGGACTAGCGAATCAGCCCCAGCATTTT; CDR3: CASSVDPTGLANQPQHF
J: TRBJ2-1; D: TRBD2; length: 16; V: TRBV6-2/TRBV6-3; size: few; DNA: TGTGCCAGCAGTTCCCCAACTAGCGGGAGTTACTATGAGCAGTTCTTC; CDR3: CASSSPTSGSYYEQFF
J: TRBJ2-5; D: NA; length: 14; V: TRBV7-2; size: NA; DNA: TGTGCCAGCAGCTTATGGGGTGGGCTTGAGACCCAGTACTTC; CDR3: CASSLWGGLETQYF
J: TRBJ1-1; D: NA; length: 14; V: TRBV27; size: NA; DNA: TGTGCCAGCAGTCCCCTAGCCAGGGCGCTACGGGCTTTCTTT; CDR3: CASSPLARALRAFF
J: TRBJ2-3; D: NA; length: 13; V: TRBV7-2; size: NA; DNA: TGTGCCAGCAGCAACCGACCCACAGATACGCAGTATTTT; CDR3: CASSNRPTDTQYF
J: TRBJ1-1; D: TRBD1; length: 15; V: TRBV29-1; size: few; DNA: TGCAGCGTCGCTGGGGACAGGGTGAAGAACACTGAAGCTTTCTTT; CDR3: CSVAGDRVKNTEAFF
J: TRBJ1-2; D: TRBD1; length: 22; V: TRBV7-6; size: many; DNA: TGTGCCAGCAGCTTAGAGTTTGGGACAGGGAAAAGCGGGCCTGTGAGCCTCTATGGCTACACCTTC; CDR3: CASSLEFGTGKSGPVSLYGYTF
J: TRBJ2-2; D: TRBD2; length: 16; V: TRBV7-2; size: NA; DNA: TGTGCCAGCAGAACCCCAGCGGGGGGAGCCACCGGGGAGCTGTTTTTT; CDR3: CASRTPAGGATGELFF
J: TRBJ1-1; D: NA; length: 14; V: TRBV6-5; size: few; DNA: TGTGCCAGCAGTCCAGCAGGACAAGGGACTGAAGCTTTCTTT; CDR3: CASSPAGQGTEAFF
J: TRBJ1-5; D: NA; length: 13; V: TRBV10-3; size: many; DNA: TGTGCCATCAGTCGGGGGGTCAATCAGCCCCAGCATTTT; CDR3: CAISRGVNQPQHF
J: TRBJ2-7; D: NA; length: 14; V: TRBV6-1; size: NA; DNA: TGTGCCAGCAGCCCCGGACCCTACGGTAACGAGCAGGACTTC; CDR3: CASSPGPYGNEQDF
J: TRBJ2-3; D: NA; length: 16; V: TRBV18; size: NA; DNA: TGTGCCAGCTCACGAGAGACATCCTCTAGCACAGATACGCAGTATTTT; CDR3: CASSRETSSSTDTQYF
J: TRBJ1-2; D: NA; length: 17; V: TRBV3-1; size: few; DNA: TGTGCCAGCAGCCAAGAATCTACTTCCCAGGGAAACTATGGCTACACCTTC; CDR3: CASSQESTSQGNYGYTF
J: TRBJ1-3; D: NA; length: 14; V: TRBV6-5; size: many; DNA: TGTGCCAGCAGTTACTCCCAGGCGGGAAACACCATATATTTT; CDR3: CASSYSQAGNTIYF
J: TRBJ1-6; D: NA; length: 14; V: TRBV5-1; size: NA; DNA: TGCGCCAGCAGCTTGGGGGGGTCCAATTCAGCCCTCCACTTT; CDR3: CASSLGGSNSALHF
J: TRBJ1-1; D: NA; length: 13; V: TRBV4-3; size: NA; DNA: TGCGCCAGCAGCCAAAACCGGGATACTGAAGCTTTCTTT; CDR3: CASSQNRDTEAFF
J: TRBJ2-5; D: NA; length: 13; V: TRBV12-3/TRBV12-4; size: few; DNA: TGTGCCAGCAGCTGGGCCTACCAAGAGACCCAGTACTTC; CDR3: CASSWAYQETQYF
J: TRBJ1-1; D: NA; length: 15; V: TRBV4-1; size: few; DNA: TGCGCCAGCAGTCCAAGGGGACTGATGAACACTGAAGCTTTCTTT; CDR3: CASSPRGLMNTEAFF
J: TRBJ1-1; D: TRBD1; length: 13; V: TRBV20-1; size: NA; DNA: TGCAGTGCTAGGGGGACAGGGAACACTGAAGCTTTCTTT; CDR3: CSARGTGNTEAFF
J: TRBJ2-7; D: TRBD2; length: 15; V: TRBV11-2; size: NA; DNA: TGTGCCAGCAGCTCGGGACTAGCGGGGATCTACGAGCAGTACTTC; CDR3: CASSSGLAGIYEQYF
J: TRBJ1-2; D: NA; length: 14; V: TRBV19; size: many; DNA: TGTGCCAGTTCGGGGGGCCAGGCATTATATGGCTACACCTTC; CDR3: CASSGGQALYGYTF
J: TRBJ1-1; D: NA; length: 16; V: TRBV12-3/TRBV12-4; size: NA; DNA: TGTGCCAGCAGCTCACCCGGGGGGGCGGAGAGTACTGAAGCTTTCTTT; CDR3: CASSSPGGAESTEAFF
J: TRBJ1-6; D: TRBD1; length: 14; V: TRBV20-1; size: few; DNA: TGCAGTGCTAGCCCGGGACAGGCTGGTTCACCCCTCCACTTT; CDR3: CSASPGQAGSPLHF
J: TRBJ1-6; D: NA; length: 16; V: TRBV20-1; size: few; DNA: TGCAGTGCCACCCGGCGGGGGGCCTCCTATAATTCACCCCTCCACTTT; CDR3: CSATRRGASYNSPLHF
J: TRBJ2-2; D: NA; length: 14; V: TRBV28; size: NA; DNA: TGTGCCAGCAGTTTAACGGTGGGCACCGGGGAGCTGTTTTTT; CDR3: CASSLTVGTGELFF
J: TRBJ2-3; D: NA; length: 15; V: TRBV4-1; size: NA; DNA: TGCGCCAGCAGCCAACGGATGGGGGCGGGGGATACGCAGTATTTT; CDR3: CASSQRMGAGDTQYF
J: TRBJ2-5; D: TRBD2; length: 14; V: TRBV5-1; size: NA; DNA: TGCGCCAGCATGGGAGGGGTTGCTCAAGAGACCCAGTACTTC; CDR3: CASMGGVAQETQYF
J: TRBJ1-5; D: TRBD1; length: 14; V: TRBV20-1; size: many; DNA: TGCAGTGCTAGCCCCGTGACAGGGAATCAGCCCCAGCATTTT; CDR3: CSASPVTGNQPQHF
J: TRBJ1-1; D: TRBD1; length: 13; V: TRBV18; size: NA; DNA: TGTGCCAGCTCAAGGGACAGGGGGCCTGCGACTTTCTTT; CDR3: CASSRDRGPATFF
J: TRBJ1-1; D: NA; length: 17; V: TRBV12-3/TRBV12-4; size: many; DNA: TGTGCCAGCAGCCGTCGCCCGGCAGATAGAATGAACACTGAAGCTTTCTTT; CDR3: CASSRRPADRMNTEAFF
J: TRBJ2-3; D: NA; length: 11; V: TRBV28; size: few; DNA: TGTGCCAGCAGGGTTTCGGATACGCAGTATTTT; CDR3: CASRVSDTQYF
J: TRBJ1-1; D: NA; length: 18; V: TRBV3-1; size: many; DNA: TGTGCCAGCAGCCAATCAGGCTACAAGAAAGCCGTGAACACTGAAGCTTTCTTT; CDR3: CASSQSGYKKAVNTEAFF
J: TRBJ1-1; D: NA; length: 13; V: TRBV20-1; size: many; DNA: TGCAGTGCCCGAGGTGGGGCGAACACTGAAGCTTTCTTT; CDR3: CSARGGANTEAFF
J: TRBJ1-1; D: NA; length: 15; V: TRBV20-1; size: NA; DNA: TGCAGTGCTAGAGATCCGGGACGGATGAACACTGAAGCTTTCTTT; CDR3: CSARDPGRMNTEAFF
J: TRBJ2-7; D: TRBD2; length: 18; V: TRBV4-2; size: NA; DNA: TGTGCCAGCAGCCAGGGTGCCGCGGTGAATAGCGGGCGCTACGAGCAGTACTTC; CDR3: CASSQGAAVNSGRYEQYF
J: TRBJ1-5; D: NA; length: 14; V: TRBV30; size: few; DNA: TGTGCCTGGAGTACCGGACGGCCCAATCAGCCCCAGCATTTT; CDR3: CAWSTGRPNQPQHF
J: TRBJ2-2; D: NA; length: 15; V: TRBV6-1; size: NA; DNA: TGTGCCAGCAGCCGTGGGGCAGCAAACACCGGGGAGCTGTTTTTT; CDR3: CASSRGAANTGELFF
J: TRBJ1-4; D: NA; length: 13; V: TRBV20-1; size: NA; DNA: TGCAGTGCTAGAGATGGGGTTAATGAAAAACTGTTTTTT; CDR3: CSARDGVNEKLFF
J: TRBJ1-5; D: NA; length: 12; V: TRBV6-6; size: many; DNA: TGTGCCAGCGAACGACAAGATCAGCCCCAGCATTTT; CDR3: CASERQDQPQHF
J: TRBJ2-3; D: NA; length: 16; V: TRBV29-1; size: few; DNA: TGCAGCGTTGAAGATCCGAGGGGGGCTAGCACAGATACGCAGTATTTT; CDR3: CSVEDPRGASTDTQYF
J: TRBJ1-1; D: NA; length: 13; V: TRBV30; size: few; DNA: TGTGCCTGCCATCTAGTCTGGAGCACTGAAGCTTTCTTT; CDR3: CACHLVWSTEAFF
J: TRBJ2-5; D: NA; length: 15; V: TRBV3-1; size: few; DNA: TGTGCCAGCAGCCAAGGCCCACTCCGAGGAGAGACCCAGTACTTC; CDR3: CASSQGPLRGETQYF
J: TRBJ1-2; D: NA; length: 14; V: TRBV20-1; size: few; DNA: TGCAGTGCTAAAAATACAGGGTCCAACTATGGCTACACCTTC; CDR3: CSAKNTGSNYGYTF
J: TRBJ1-1; D: NA; length: 15; V: TRBV28; size: NA; DNA: TGTGCCAGCAGTTTAATAGGAGAGGTAAACACTGAAGCTTTCTTT; CDR3: CASSLIGEVNTEAFF
J: TRBJ1-2; D: NA; length: 16; V: TRBV7-8; size: many; DNA: TGTGCCAGCAGCTTAGGCACAGTCCTAAACCCTTATGGCTACACCTTC; CDR3: CASSLGTVLNPYGYTF
J: TRBJ2-2; D: NA; length: 13; V: TRBV2; size: NA; DNA: TGTGCCAGCAGTCGCCGACTTGCCGGGGAGCTGTTTTTT; CDR3: CASSRRLAGELFF
J: TRBJ1-5; D: NA; length: 14; V: TRBV19; size: NA; DNA: TGTGCCAGTAGTATCTCAGGGGGCAATCAGCCCCAGCATTTT; CDR3: CASSISGGNQPQHF
J: TRBJ2-5; D: NA; length: 13; V: TRBV18; size: few; DNA: TGTGCCAGCTCACCGGGGCAGGGAGAGACCCAGTACTTC; CDR3: CASSPGQGETQYF
J: TRBJ2-4; D: TRBD1; length: 13; V: TRBV4-3; size: NA; DNA: TGCGCCAGCAGCCTAGGGACAGGCGGCATTCAGTACTTC; CDR3: CASSLGTGGIQYF
J: TRBJ1-2; D: NA; length: 14; V: TRBV12-3/TRBV12-4; size: few; DNA: TGTGCCAGCAGTTTAGGAGAGCTACTAAGTGGCTACACCTTC; CDR3: CASSLGELLSGYTF
J: TRBJ1-1; D: NA; length: 13; V: TRBV20-1; size: NA; DNA: TGCAGTGCTAGAGTGGAGGGGGTTACTGAAGCTTTCTTT; CDR3: CSARVEGVTEAFF
J: TRBJ2-7; D: TRBD2; length: 16; V: TRBV20-1; size: NA; DNA: TGCAGTGCTAGTTGGGCTAGCGGGAGGGATTCCTACGAGCAGTACTTC; CDR3: CSASWASGRDSYEQYF